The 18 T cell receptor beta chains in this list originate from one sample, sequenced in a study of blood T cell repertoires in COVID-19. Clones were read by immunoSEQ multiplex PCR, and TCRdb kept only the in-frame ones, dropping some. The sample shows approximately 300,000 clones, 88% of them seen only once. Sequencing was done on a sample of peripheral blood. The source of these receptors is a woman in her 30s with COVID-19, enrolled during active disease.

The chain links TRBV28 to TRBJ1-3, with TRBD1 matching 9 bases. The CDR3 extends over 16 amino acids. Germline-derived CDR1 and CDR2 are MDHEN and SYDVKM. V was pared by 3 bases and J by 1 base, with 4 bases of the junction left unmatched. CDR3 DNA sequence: TGTGCCAGCAGTTTGGCCGGGACAGGGTCTGGAAACACCATATATTTT. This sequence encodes CASSLAGTGSGNTIYF.

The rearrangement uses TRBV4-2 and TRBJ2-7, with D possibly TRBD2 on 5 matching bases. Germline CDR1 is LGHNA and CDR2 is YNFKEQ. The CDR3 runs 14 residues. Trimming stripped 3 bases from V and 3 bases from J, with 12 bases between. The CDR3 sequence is CASSHYGSLYEQYF. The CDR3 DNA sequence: TGTGCCAGCAGCCACTATGGGAGTCTCTACGAGCAGTACTTC.

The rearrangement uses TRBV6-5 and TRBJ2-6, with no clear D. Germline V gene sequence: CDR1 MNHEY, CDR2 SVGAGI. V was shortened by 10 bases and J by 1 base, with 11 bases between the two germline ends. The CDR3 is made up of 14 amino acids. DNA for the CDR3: TGTGCCACCCTCTATTATTCTGGGGCCAACGTCCTGACTTTC. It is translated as CATLYYSGANVLTF.

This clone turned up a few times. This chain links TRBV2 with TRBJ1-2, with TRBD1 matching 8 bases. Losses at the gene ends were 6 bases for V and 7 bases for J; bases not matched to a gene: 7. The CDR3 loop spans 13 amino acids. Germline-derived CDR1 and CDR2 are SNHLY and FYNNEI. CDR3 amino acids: CASRPGGAGGYTF. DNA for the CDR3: TGTGCCAGCAGACCAGGGGGCGCGGGTGGCTACACCTTC. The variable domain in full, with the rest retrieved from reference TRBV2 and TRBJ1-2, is EPEVTQTPSHQVTQMGQEVILRCVPISNHLYFYWYRQILGQKVEFLVSFYNNEISEKSEIFDDQFSVERPDGSNFTLKIRSTKLEDSAMYFCASRPGGAGGYTFGSGTRLTVV.

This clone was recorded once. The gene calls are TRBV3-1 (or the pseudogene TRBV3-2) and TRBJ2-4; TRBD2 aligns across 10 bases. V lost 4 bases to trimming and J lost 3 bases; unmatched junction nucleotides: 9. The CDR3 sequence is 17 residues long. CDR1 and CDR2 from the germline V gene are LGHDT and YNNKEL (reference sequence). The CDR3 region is CASSPKGSGRVKNIQYF. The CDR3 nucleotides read TGTGCCAGCAGCCCCAAAGGCAGCGGGAGGGTCAAAAACATTCAGTACTTC.

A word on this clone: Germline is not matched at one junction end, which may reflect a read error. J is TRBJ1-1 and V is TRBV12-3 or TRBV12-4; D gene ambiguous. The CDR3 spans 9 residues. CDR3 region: CATDRPPAF. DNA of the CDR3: TGTGCCACCGATCGTCCTCCCGCGTTT.

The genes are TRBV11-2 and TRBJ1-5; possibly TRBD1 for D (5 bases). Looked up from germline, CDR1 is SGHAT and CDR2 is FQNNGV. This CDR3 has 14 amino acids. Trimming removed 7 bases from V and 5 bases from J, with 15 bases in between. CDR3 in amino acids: CASTGGVRDQPQHF. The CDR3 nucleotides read TGTGCCAGCACCGGGGGGGTGCGCGATCAGCCCCAGCATTTT. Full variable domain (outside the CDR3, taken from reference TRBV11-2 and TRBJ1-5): EAGVAQSPRYKIIEKRQSVAFWCNPISGHATLYWYQQILGQGPKLLIQFQNNGVVDDSQLPKDRFSAERLKGVDSTLKIQPAKLEDSAVYLCASTGGVRDQPQHFGDGTRLSIL.

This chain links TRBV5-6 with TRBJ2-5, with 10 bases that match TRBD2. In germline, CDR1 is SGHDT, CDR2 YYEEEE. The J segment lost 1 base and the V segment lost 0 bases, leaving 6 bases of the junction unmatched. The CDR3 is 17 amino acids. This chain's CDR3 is CASSLVPSGSLQETQYF. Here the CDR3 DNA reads TGTGCCAGCAGCTTGGTTCCTAGCGGGAGTCTCCAAGAGACCCAGTACTTC.

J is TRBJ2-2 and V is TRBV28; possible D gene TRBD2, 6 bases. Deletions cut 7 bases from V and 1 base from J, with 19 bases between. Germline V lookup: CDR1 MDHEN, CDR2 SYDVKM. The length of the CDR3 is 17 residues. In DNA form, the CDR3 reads TGTGCCAGCAATACTGAAGTGGGACTTCAGAACACCGGGGAGCTGTTTTTT. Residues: CASNTEVGLQNTGELFF.

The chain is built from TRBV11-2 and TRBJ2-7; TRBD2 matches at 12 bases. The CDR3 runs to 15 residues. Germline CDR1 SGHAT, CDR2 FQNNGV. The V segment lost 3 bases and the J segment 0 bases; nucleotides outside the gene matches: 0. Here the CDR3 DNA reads TGTGCCAGCAGCTTGACTAGCGGGAGCTCCTACGAGCAGTACTTC. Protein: CASSLTSGSSYEQYF.

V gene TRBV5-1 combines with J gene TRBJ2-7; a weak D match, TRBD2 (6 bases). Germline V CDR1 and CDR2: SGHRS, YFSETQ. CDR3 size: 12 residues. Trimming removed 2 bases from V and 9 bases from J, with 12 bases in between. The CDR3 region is CASSFTRDLQYF. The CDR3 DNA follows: TGCGCCAGCAGCTTCACGCGGGACCTGCAGTACTTC.

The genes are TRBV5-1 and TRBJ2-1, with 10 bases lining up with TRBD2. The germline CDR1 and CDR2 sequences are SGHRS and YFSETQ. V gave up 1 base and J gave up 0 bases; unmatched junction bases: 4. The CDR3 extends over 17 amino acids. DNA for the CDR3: TGCGCCAGCAGCTTGTTGTCTAGCGGGAGCTCCTACAATGAGCAGTTCTTC. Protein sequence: CASSLLSSGSSYNEQFF. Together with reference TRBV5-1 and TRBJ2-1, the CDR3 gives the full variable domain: KAGVTQTPRYLIKTRGQQVTLSCSPISGHRSVSWYQQTPGQGLQFLFEYFSETQRNKGNFPGRFSGRQFSNSRSEMNVSTLELGDSALYLCASSLLSSGSSYNEQFFGPGTRLTVL.

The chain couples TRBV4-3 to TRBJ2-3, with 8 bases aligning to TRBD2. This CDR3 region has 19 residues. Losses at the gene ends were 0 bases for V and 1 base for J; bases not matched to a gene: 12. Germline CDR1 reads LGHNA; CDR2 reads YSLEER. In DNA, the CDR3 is TGCGCCAGCAGCCAAGATCGGACCGGGAGGGCCGGGGGCACAGATACGCAGTATTTT. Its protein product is CASSQDRTGRAGGTDTQYF.

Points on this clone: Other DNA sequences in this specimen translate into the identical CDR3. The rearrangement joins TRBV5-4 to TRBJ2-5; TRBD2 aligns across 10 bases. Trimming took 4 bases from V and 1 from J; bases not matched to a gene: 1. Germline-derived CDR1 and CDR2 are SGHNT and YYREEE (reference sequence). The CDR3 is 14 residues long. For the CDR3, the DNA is TGTGCCAGCAGCCTAGCGGGAGTCCAAGAGACCCAGTACTTC. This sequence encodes CASSLAGVQETQYF.

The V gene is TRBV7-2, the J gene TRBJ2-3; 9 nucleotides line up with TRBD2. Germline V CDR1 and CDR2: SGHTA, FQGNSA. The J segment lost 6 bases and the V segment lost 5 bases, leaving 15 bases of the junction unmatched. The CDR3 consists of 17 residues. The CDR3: CASSPTGGGRALDTQYF. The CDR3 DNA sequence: TGTGCCAGCAGCCCTACTGGCGGCGGGAGGGCTTTGGATACGCAGTATTTT.

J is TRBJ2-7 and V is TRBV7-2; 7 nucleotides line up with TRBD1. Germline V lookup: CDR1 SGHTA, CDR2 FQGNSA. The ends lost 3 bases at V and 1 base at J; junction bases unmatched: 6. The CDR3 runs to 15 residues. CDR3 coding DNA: TGTGCCAGCAGCTTCTCCGGGACAGAGTCCTACGAGCAGTACTTC. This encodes CASSFSGTESYEQYF.

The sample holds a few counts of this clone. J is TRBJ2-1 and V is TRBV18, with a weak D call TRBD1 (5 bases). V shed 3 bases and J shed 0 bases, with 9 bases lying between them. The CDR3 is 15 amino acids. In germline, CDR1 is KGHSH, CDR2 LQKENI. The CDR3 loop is CASSPTESSYNEQFF. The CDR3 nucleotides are TGTGCCAGCTCACCGACAGAGAGCTCCTACAATGAGCAGTTCTTC.

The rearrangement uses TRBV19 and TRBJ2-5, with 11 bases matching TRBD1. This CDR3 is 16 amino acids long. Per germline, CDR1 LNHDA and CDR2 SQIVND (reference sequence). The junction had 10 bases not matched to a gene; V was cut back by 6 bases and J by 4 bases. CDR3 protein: CASSTGGTGGSETQYF. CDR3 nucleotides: TGTGCCAGTAGCACAGGTGGGACAGGGGGATCAGAGACCCAGTACTTC.